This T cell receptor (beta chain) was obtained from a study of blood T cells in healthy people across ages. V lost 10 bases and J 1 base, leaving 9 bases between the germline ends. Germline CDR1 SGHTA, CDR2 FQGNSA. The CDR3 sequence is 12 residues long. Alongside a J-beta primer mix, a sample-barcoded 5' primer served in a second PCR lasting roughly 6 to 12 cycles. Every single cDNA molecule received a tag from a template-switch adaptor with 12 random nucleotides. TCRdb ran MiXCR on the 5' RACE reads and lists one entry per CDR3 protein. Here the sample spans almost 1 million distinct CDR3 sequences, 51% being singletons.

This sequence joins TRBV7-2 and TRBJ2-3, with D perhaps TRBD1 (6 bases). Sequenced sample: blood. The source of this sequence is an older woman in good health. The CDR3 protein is CATGVRTDTQYF. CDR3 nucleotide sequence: TGTGCCACAGGGGTCCGCACAGATACGCAGTATTTT. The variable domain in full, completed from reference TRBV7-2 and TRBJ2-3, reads GAGVSQSPSNKVTEKGKDVELRCDPISGHTALYWYRQSLGQGLEFLIYFQGNSAPDKSGLPSDRFSAERTGGSVSTLTIQRTQQEDSAVYLCATGVRTDTQYFGPGTRLTVL.